A single sample is the source of the 20 T cell receptor beta chains below, sequenced in a study of graft-versus-host responses after intestinal transplantation. Sequencing was performed with immunoSEQ multiplex PCR; in TCRdb, only in-frame clones are kept and a portion is missing. The data show about 130,000 clones, around 90% seen once. These receptors lack a known antigen. This material consisted of unstimulated CD4+ T cells sorted from spleen or lymph node cells, taken before intestinal transplant. These receptors came from a human donor who received an intestinal transplant.

The chain uses TRBV25-1 and TRBJ2-2; 7 bases match TRBD1. Germline trimming cut 6 bases from V and 6 bases from J; bases unmatched to any gene: 7. Germline V CDR1 and CDR2: MGHDK, SYGVNS. CDR3 length: 14 amino acids. This CDR3 reads CASRNRGFAGELFF. The CDR3 coding sequence is TGTGCCAGCAGAAACAGGGGATTCGCCGGGGAGCTGTTTTTT.

V is TRBV27 and J is TRBJ2-7; no clear D gene. Germline CDR1 and CDR2: MNHEY and SMNVEV (reference sequence). Trimming took off 4 bases at V and 3 bases at J, with 10 bases between the two ends. This CDR3 contains 13 residues. In nucleotides, the CDR3 is TGTGCCAGCAGTTCCAAACCCCTCTACGAGCAGTACTTC. This encodes CASSSKPLYEQYF.

The gene calls are TRBV19 and TRBJ2-5; 9 nucleotides agree with TRBD1. J was trimmed by 9 bases and V by 4 bases; bases with no gene match: 9. This CDR3 has 14 amino acids. Germline V lookup: CDR1 LNHDA, CDR2 SQIVND (reference sequence). Here the CDR3 reads CASSKGQGGRAQYF. CDR3 coding DNA: TGTGCCAGTAGTAAGGGACAGGGAGGTCGGGCCCAGTACTTC.

The V gene is TRBV18, the J gene TRBJ2-3; 8 bases align to TRBD2. CDR1 KGHSH and CDR2 LQKENI come from the germline V gene. V shed 3 bases and J 1 base; nucleotides not matched to a gene: 6. This CDR3 is 16 amino acids long. CDR3 amino acids: CASSPVAGRGTDTQYF. In DNA, the CDR3 is TGTGCCAGCTCACCTGTAGCGGGGCGAGGCACAGATACGCAGTATTTT.

The chain links TRBV29-1 to TRBJ2-5; D possibly corresponds to TRBD1 (5 bases). V shed 6 bases and J shed 5 bases, with 10 bases lying between them. Germline V gives CDR1 SQVTM, CDR2 ANQGSEA. The CDR3 length is 11 residues. CDR3 nucleotide sequence: TGCAGCGTATCAGGGTTGGAGACCCAGTACTTC. Its translation is CSVSGLETQYF.

CDR3 protein: CATSRDRDRGYEQYF. As DNA, the CDR3 is TGTGCCACCAGCAGAGATAGGGACAGGGGATACGAGCAGTACTTC. V and J are TRBV15 and TRBJ2-7, with 10 bases fitting TRBD1. Germline CDR1 LNHNV, CDR2 YYDKDF (reference sequence). The V segment lost 0 bases and the J segment 4 bases; nucleotides outside the gene matches: 3. The CDR3 extends over 15 amino acids.

V gene TRBV6-1 combines with J gene TRBJ1-2; D gene unclear. The CDR3 is 12 amino acids. Trimming cost V 5 bases and J 3 bases, with 7 bases left between them. Germline assignment: CDR1 MNHNS and CDR2 SASEGT. CDR3 protein: CASSSADYGYTF. Written as DNA, the CDR3 is TGTGCCAGCAGTTCCGCGGACTATGGCTACACCTTC.

This chain's CDR3 is CASSYSTSGFGELFF. The CDR3 DNA follows: TGTGCCAGCAGTTACTCGACTAGCGGGTTCGGGGAGCTGTTTTTT. The rearrangement joins TRBV6-5 to TRBJ2-2; 10 bases align to TRBD2. The V segment lost 0 bases and the J segment 7 bases; nucleotides outside the gene matches: 2. CDR3 size: 15 residues. Germline V gives CDR1 MNHEY, CDR2 SVGAGI.

The gene calls are TRBV9 and TRBJ2-5, with a tentative D call TRBD1 (6 bases). The DNA end is a closer match to TRBJ2-7, so the J assignment may be wrong. The CDR3 runs 15 residues. Germline CDR1 and CDR2: SGDLS and YYNGEE. The DNA of the CDR3 is TGTGCCAGCAGTGCGGACAGCGCATCTTTCTACGAGCAGTACTTC. Its protein is CASSADSASFYEQYF.

This rearrangement joins TRBV27 to TRBJ1-5; the D gene is possibly TRBD1 (5 bases). The germline gives CDR1 MNHEY, CDR2 SMNVEV (reference sequence). CDR3 size: 15 residues. Trimming left V 5 bases short and J 7 bases short, with 18 bases between. The CDR3 nucleotides read TGTGCCAGCAGTCCCCGAGGTCAGGGACTGCAGCCCCAGCATTTT. Its translation: CASSPRGQGLQPQHF.

The V gene is TRBV20-1, the J gene TRBJ2-1; D is unclear. V lost 4 bases to trimming and J lost 8 bases, with 9 bases between them. From germline, CDR1 is DFQATT and CDR2 SNEGSKA (reference sequence). The CDR3 extends over 11 amino acids. The DNA for the CDR3 is TGCAGTGCTATGTGGTCCCATGAGCAGTTCTTC. It encodes CSAMWSHEQFF.

The chain combines TRBV11-2 with TRBJ2-3, with D possibly TRBD2 on 6 matching bases. The V gene lost 5 bases and the J gene lost 5 bases, with 14 bases spanning the gap. Germline CDR1 and CDR2: SGHAT and FQNNGV. There are 14 residues in the CDR3. The CDR3 coding sequence is TGTGCCAGCAGCCCGGGGCGGGGCGAAGATACGCAGTATTTT. The encoded protein is CASSPGRGEDTQYF.

CDR3 protein: CASSLAYGSYTF. The CDR3, as DNA: TGCGCCAGCAGCTTGGCCTACGGCAGCTACACCTTC. The chain has TRBV5-1 and TRBJ1-2; D is uncertain. CDR3 size: 12 residues. The V and J ends lost 0 bases and 9 bases respectively, with 9 bases between them. Germline values: CDR1 SGHRS, CDR2 YFSETQ.

The chain carries TRBV5-6 and TRBJ2-7; D remains unclear. Between the trimmed V and J ends, which lost 4 bases and 1 base, there was a span of 9 bases. The CDR3 totals 13 residues. CDR1 SGHDT and CDR2 YYEEEE come from the germline V gene. The CDR3 loop is CASSRQFSYEQYF. The CDR3 DNA reads as TGTGCCAGCAGCCGGCAGTTTTCCTACGAGCAGTACTTC.

This chain connects TRBV29-1 to TRBJ1-2; D is unresolved. V was pared by 7 bases and J by 3 bases, with 9 bases between. Germline values: CDR1 SQVTM, CDR2 ANQGSEA. This CDR3 has 11 amino acids. The CDR3 is CSASYDYGYTF. The DNA of the CDR3 is TGCAGCGCAAGCTATGACTATGGCTACACCTTC.

The rearrangement links TRBV5-1 to TRBJ2-6, with TRBD2 identical over 7 bases. The V segment lost 2 bases and the J segment 0 bases; nucleotides outside the gene matches: 14. Germline V gene lookup returns CDR1 SGHRS and CDR2 YFSETQ. The CDR3 loop spans 20 amino acids. Here the CDR3 reads CASSFYLYGGGSSGANVLTF. Written as DNA, the CDR3 is TGCGCCAGCAGCTTTTACCTATATGGGGGAGGGAGCTCTGGGGCCAACGTCCTGACTTTC.

This clone appeared a single time. The gene calls are TRBV25-1 and TRBJ2-2, with D perhaps matching TRBD2 (6 bases). The CDR3 loop spans 17 amino acids. V lost 2 bases and J 6 bases, leaving 19 bases between the germline ends. The V gene's germline CDR1 is MGHDK and CDR2 SYGVNS. The CDR3 loop is CASSEGGSDSWAGELFF. The CDR3 DNA reads as TGTGCCAGCAGTGAAGGAGGGAGCGACAGTTGGGCCGGGGAGCTGTTTTTT.

This chain connects TRBV18 to TRBJ2-1; no clear D. The CDR3 extends over 13 amino acids. Germline V lookup: CDR1 KGHSH, CDR2 LQKENI. V was pared by 3 bases and J by 5 bases, with 8 bases between. The CDR3 spells CASSPSQDNEQFF. CDR3 sequence (DNA): TGTGCCAGCTCACCTTCGCAAGACAATGAGCAGTTCTTC.

This chain connects TRBV4-1 to TRBJ2-5, with D uncertain. V was cut by 4 bases and J by 4 bases, with 13 bases left in between. CDR1 MGHRA and CDR2 YSYEKL come from the germline V gene. The CDR3 spans 14 residues. The CDR3 here is CASSPPAVRETQYF. The CDR3 DNA follows: TGCGCCAGCAGCCCCCCGGCGGTTCGAGAGACCCAGTACTTC.

For the CDR3, the DNA is TGCGCCAGCAGCCCTAGCGGGGGGGCCGAGACCCAGTACTTC. It translates to CASSPSGGAETQYF. The chain recombines TRBV5-1 with TRBJ2-5; 12 bases fit TRBD2. The V and J ends lost 4 bases and 5 bases, in that order; junction bases with no gene match: 3. The germline V gene encodes CDR1 SGHRS and CDR2 YFSETQ. There are 14 residues in the CDR3. The full variable domain, completed using reference TRBV5-1 and TRBJ2-5, is KAGVTQTPRYLIKTRGQQVTLSCSPISGHRSVSWYQQTPGQGLQFLFEYFSETQRNKGNFPGRFSGRQFSNSRSEMNVSTLELGDSALYLCASSPSGGAETQYFGPGTRLLVL.